What follows are 13 T cell receptor beta chains derived from one specimen sequenced in a study of cytomegalovirus exposure and HLA in healthy donors (dated by TCRdb to about 2017). The library was made by the immunoSEQ multiplex PCR assay. TCRdb mirrors the immuneACCESS table, restricted to in-frame sequences. Some clones are absent from its copies; in checked studies, under half trace to an unresolved V gene, and the reason for the others is unknown. The sample profile shows around 99,000 clones; about nine tenths of them were found once. The ten largest clones capture roughly 2.2% of the sample. Sequenced input: PBMCs. Receptor source: a woman aged 18-29 years in good health and CMV-seronegative.

In this sample, this clone turned up a few times. The chain links TRBV5-6 to TRBJ2-7; D ambiguous. This CDR3 spans 11 amino acids. The V and J ends lost 0 bases and 6 bases respectively, with 4 bases between them. Germline V gene sequence: CDR1 SGHDT, CDR2 YYEEEE. The CDR3 loop reads CASSLGGEQYF. The CDR3 region has the DNA TGTGCCAGCAGCTTGGGAGGCGAGCAGTACTTC.

The chain couples TRBV6-1 to TRBJ1-2, with D possibly TRBD1 on 5 matching bases. This CDR3 comprises 18 residues. V lost 2 bases to trimming and J lost 2 bases, with 21 bases between them. Germline lookup yields CDR1 MNHNS and CDR2 SASEGT. CDR3 sequence (DNA): TGTGCCAGCAGTGAATCTTTATTTTGGGCAGGGCCCAACTATGGCTACACCTTC. It is translated as CASSESLFWAGPNYGYTF.

The V gene is TRBV4-3, the J gene TRBJ2-7; 7 bases fit TRBD1. V lost 4 bases, J lost 3 bases, and 6 bases stayed unmatched. The CDR3 contains 14 residues. In germline, CDR1 is LGHNA, CDR2 YSLEER. CDR3: CASSRRDRDYEQYF. Here the CDR3 DNA reads TGCGCCAGCAGCCGCCGGGACAGAGACTACGAGCAGTACTTC.

This chain's CDR3 is CASSPGQGAWEQYF. The DNA of the CDR3 is TGTGCCAGCAGCCCGGGACAGGGAGCCTGGGAGCAGTACTTC. The chain is built from TRBV6-5 and TRBJ2-7, with 9 positions matching TRBD1. The CDR3 has 14 residues. V gave up 6 bases and J gave up 7 bases; unmatched junction bases: 10. Looked up from germline, CDR1 is MNHEY and CDR2 is SVGAGI.

The chain is built from TRBV5-1 and TRBJ2-5; D might be TRBD1 (6 bases). V was pared by 2 bases and J by 2 bases, with 10 bases between. This CDR3 region has 14 residues. Germline CDR1 reads SGHRS; CDR2 reads YFSETQ. This chain's CDR3 is CASSLQGYQETQYF. The CDR3 DNA sequence: TGCGCCAGCAGCTTACAGGGTTATCAAGAGACCCAGTACTTC.

This clone was detected only a few times. CDR3 in DNA: TGTGCCAGCAGCCCAGGAGTGGGACAGAGCAATCAGCCCCAGCATTTT. Translated: CASSPGVGQSNQPQHF. The rearrangement links TRBV4-2 to TRBJ1-5, with 7 bases fitting TRBD1. Per the germline V gene, CDR1 is LGHNA and CDR2 is YNFKEQ. Trimming at V came to 4 bases and at J to 1 base, leaving 7 bases not matched to a gene. The CDR3 covers 16 residues.

CDR3 sequence reads: CASSLFFRTTASGNTIYF. CDR3 bases: TGTGCCAGCAGTTTATTTTTCCGGACAACGGCCTCTGGAAACACCATATATTTT. This chain links TRBV28 with TRBJ1-3, with D tentatively TRBD1 (5 bases). This CDR3 is 18 amino acids long. Trimming took off 1 base at V and 0 bases at J, with 16 bases between the two ends. In germline, CDR1 is MDHEN, CDR2 SYDVKM.

The chain carries TRBV7-9 and TRBJ2-3; 10 bases map to TRBD2. Germline V gives CDR1 SEHNR, CDR2 FQNEAQ (reference sequence). The CDR3 spans 15 residues. With 3 bases clipped from V and 6 bases from J, the junction kept 6 bases outside the gene matches. The CDR3 DNA reads TGTGCCAGCAGCTTTAAGCGGGAGGGTCTCGATACGCAGTATTTT. This sequence encodes CASSFKREGLDTQYF.

CDR3 sequence reads: CASSPTGLTEAFF. CDR3 coding DNA: TGTGCCAGCAGCCCGACAGGGTTGACTGAAGCTTTCTTT. This chain joins TRBV5-5 and TRBJ1-1; 7 nucleotides align to TRBD1. The CDR3 extends over 13 amino acids. J lost 5 bases, V lost 4 bases, and 5 bases had no gene match. Germline CDR1 SGHKS, CDR2 YYEKEE (reference sequence). The whole variable domain, filled in from reference TRBV5-5 and TRBJ1-1, reads DAGVTQSPTHLIKTRGQQVTLRCSPISGHKSVSWYQQVLGQGPQFIFQYYEKEERGRGNFPDRFSARQFPNYSSELNVNALLLGDSALYLCASSPTGLTEAFFGQGTRLTVV.

The J gene is TRBJ2-7, the V gene TRBV18; 10 nucleotides line up with TRBD1. V gave up 0 bases and J gave up 6 bases; unmatched junction bases: 2. CDR1 KGHSH and CDR2 LQKENI come from the germline V gene. The CDR3 loop spans 14 amino acids. The CDR3 DNA follows: TGTGCCAGCTCACCACCGGGACAGGGGTTCGAGCAGTACTTC. This sequence encodes CASSPPGQGFEQYF.

The J gene is TRBJ2-7, the V gene TRBV9; 8 bases are shared with TRBD2. The trim removed 4 bases at V and 2 bases at J, leaving 11 bases unmatched. CDR1 is SGDLS, CDR2 YYNGEE, per germline. The CDR3 has 16 amino acids. The DNA for the CDR3 is TGTGCCAGCAGCCCATCGGGGGGGCAGTCCACCTACGAGCAGTACTTC. Amino acids: CASSPSGGQSTYEQYF. Filled out from reference TRBV9 and TRBJ2-7, the complete variable domain reads DSGVTQTPKHLITATGQRVTLRCSPRSGDLSVYWYQQSLDQGLQFLIQYYNGEERAKGNILERFSAQQFPDLHSELNLSSLELGDSALYFCASSPSGGQSTYEQYFGPGTRLTVT.

The chain couples TRBV27 to TRBJ2-5; D unresolved. V was cut by 1 base and J by 5 bases, with 8 bases left in between. This CDR3 has 13 residues. The germline CDR1 and CDR2 sequences are MNHEY and SMNVEV (reference sequence). The CDR3, as DNA: TGTGCCAGCAGTTTATACCCGGAGGAGACCCAGTACTTC. It yields the protein CASSLYPEETQYF.

The chain joins TRBV7-8 to TRBJ2-1; D might be TRBD2 (5 bases). Deletions cut 5 bases from V and 6 bases from J, with 23 bases between. Germline lookup yields CDR1 SGHVS and CDR2 FQNEAQ. This CDR3 is built from 17 residues. CDR3 region: CASSLRAGVLFVNEQFF. CDR3 DNA sequence: TGTGCCAGCAGCCTACGGGCGGGCGTTCTTTTTGTCAATGAGCAGTTCTTC. Full variable domain (rest looked up from reference TRBV7-8 and TRBJ2-1): GAGVSQSPRYKVAKRGQDVALRCDPISGHVSLFWYQQALGQGPEFLTYFQNEAQLDKSGLPSDRFFAERPEGSVSTLKIQRTQQEDSAVYLCASSLRAGVLFVNEQFFGPGTRLTVL.